This TCR beta chain was identified during a study of blood T cell repertoires in COVID-19. The CDR3 has 13 amino acids. Trimming left V 6 bases short and J 4 bases short, with 12 bases between. CDR1 and CDR2 (germline): MNHEY, SVGAGI. Profiling relied on immunoSEQ multiplex PCR, and the TCRdb table lists in-frame clones only, not all of them. The sample holds approximately 76,000 clones, around 83% seen once. This rearrangement joins TRBV6-5 to TRBJ1-2; no definite D call. The sample was peripheral blood. The TCR originated in a woman aged 55-69 years with acute or convalescent COVID-19. The chain's CDR3 is CASSLSGSYGYTF. The CDR3 DNA reads TGTGCCAGCAGCTTGTCAGGCTCCTATGGCTACACCTTC.